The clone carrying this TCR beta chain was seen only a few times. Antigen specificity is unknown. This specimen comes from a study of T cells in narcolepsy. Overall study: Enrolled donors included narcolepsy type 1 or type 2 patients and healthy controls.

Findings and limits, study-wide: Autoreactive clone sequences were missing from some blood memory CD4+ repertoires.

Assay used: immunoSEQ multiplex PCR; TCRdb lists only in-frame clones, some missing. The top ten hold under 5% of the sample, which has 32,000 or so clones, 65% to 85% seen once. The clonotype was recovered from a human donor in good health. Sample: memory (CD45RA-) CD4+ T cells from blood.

Here the CDR3 DNA reads TGTGCCAGCAGCCCCGGGACAGGGCACCCCGAGCAGTACTTC. Translating it yields CASSPGTGHPEQYF. The chain combines TRBV7-9 with TRBJ2-7; 9 bases align to TRBD1. V lost 5 bases and J lost 6; bases outside the gene matches: 8. This CDR3 spans 14 amino acids. From germline, CDR1 is SEHNR and CDR2 FQNEAQ (reference sequence).